These 14 T cell receptor beta chains were sequenced from one sample in a study of cytotoxic CD8 clonotypes in ibrutinib-treated CLL. Libraries were prepared by immunoSEQ multiplex PCR; TCRdb keeps only in-frame clonotypes and omits some of them. The repertoire has about 92,000 clones, about 74% of them found once; the top ten carry approximately 25%. Sequenced here: PBMCs, sampled after 24 months of ibrutinib treatment. These receptors were collected from a human donor with chronic lymphocytic leukemia.

In the case of this clone: The junction differs from germline at one of its ends, possibly a read error. V and J are TRBV5-1 and TRBJ2-2; D ambiguous. Germline V gives CDR1 SGHRS, CDR2 YFSETQ. CDR3 length equals 13 residues. The CDR3 coding sequence is TGCGCCAGCAGGTTGGCCCTCACCGGGGAGCTGTTTTTT. It codes for CASRLALTGELFF.

CDR3 sequence (DNA): TGTGCCAGCAGTTTTCGCCCAGCCCAGAACACTGAAGCTTTCTTT. Translating it yields CASSFRPAQNTEAFF. The V gene is TRBV6-6, the J gene TRBJ1-1; D is unclear. The V end lost 4 bases, the J end lost 1 base, and 13 bases lay between the germline ends. The CDR3 has 15 residues. Germline-derived CDR1 and CDR2 are MNHNY and SVGAGI (reference sequence).

The chain has TRBV6-1 and TRBJ2-1, with TRBD2 identical over 8 bases. The CDR3 contains 15 residues. Trimming removed 7 bases from V and 1 base from J; junction bases left unmatched: 6. The V gene's germline CDR1 is MNHNS and CDR2 SASEGT. The CDR3 DNA sequence: TGTGCCAGCACCCCAAGCGGGAGTTCCTACAATGAGCAGTTCTTC. Protein product: CASTPSGSSYNEQFF.

The chain is built from TRBV7-9 and TRBJ2-3, with TRBD1 identical over 9 bases. The CDR3 runs to 16 residues. Germline CDR1 SEHNR, CDR2 FQNEAQ (reference sequence). V lost 5 bases, J lost 3 bases, and 9 bases stayed unmatched. The CDR3 DNA is TGTGCCAGCAGCGACCGACAGGGGGATCTTACAGATACGCAGTATTTT. This translates into CASSDRQGDLTDTQYF. The variable domain in full, completed from reference TRBV7-9 and TRBJ2-3, reads DTGVSQNPRHKITKRGQNVTFRCDPISEHNRLYWYRQTLGQGPEFLTYFQNEAQLEKSRLLSDRFSAERPKGSFSTLEIQRTEQGDSAMYLCASSDRQGDLTDTQYFGPGTRLTVL.

The chain couples TRBV7-8 to TRBJ1-4, with 9 bases fitting TRBD1. Germline lookup yields CDR1 SGHVS and CDR2 FQNEAQ. The CDR3 runs 15 residues. After removal of 1 base from V and 5 bases from J, the junction contained 2 bases not matched to a gene. The CDR3 DNA reads as TGTGCCAGCAGCTTAGGAGGGACAGGGAATGAAAAACTGTTTTTT. Encoded protein: CASSLGGTGNEKLFF.

V usage is TRBV9 and J usage is TRBJ1-4, with 7 positions matching TRBD1. The germline V gene has CDR1 SGDLS and CDR2 YYNGEE. CDR3 length: 14 residues. V lost 8 bases to trimming and J lost 4 bases; unmatched junction nucleotides: 8. CDR3: CASSGGQFNEKLFF. The CDR3 DNA reads TGTGCCAGTTCCGGGGGACAGTTTAATGAAAAACTGTTTTTT.

This chain links TRBV9 with TRBJ2-3; D unresolved. CDR1 and CDR2 (germline): SGDLS, YYNGEE. CDR3 length: 12 residues. V lost 3 bases and J lost 6, with 8 bases in between. CDR3 sequence reads: CASSGQMDTQYF. Here the CDR3 DNA reads TGTGCCAGCAGCGGGCAGATGGATACGCAGTATTTT.

The V call is TRBV4-2, the J call TRBJ2-1, with 11 bases fitting TRBD2. Germline lookup yields CDR1 LGHNA and CDR2 YNFKEQ. There are 16 residues in the CDR3. Germline trimming cut 4 bases from V and 7 bases from J; bases unmatched to any gene: 9. The CDR3: CASSPRGSGRGNEQFF. The CDR3 DNA follows: TGTGCCAGCAGCCCCAGAGGTAGCGGGAGGGGGAATGAGCAGTTCTTC.

This rearrangement joins TRBV7-3 to TRBJ2-7; 9 bases fit TRBD2. CDR1 SGHTA and CDR2 FQGTGA come from the germline V gene. The CDR3 runs to 18 residues. The V and J ends lost 1 base and 0 bases, in that order; junction bases with no gene match: 10. In nucleotides, the CDR3 is TGTGCCAGCAGCTTAAGAGGACTAGCGCGACGAAGCTCCTACGAGCAGTACTTC. The encoded protein is CASSLRGLARRSSYEQYF.

This chain connects TRBV1 to TRBJ2-7; TRBD2 reflects the table's D call only, with no check against the DNA. TRBV1 is recorded as a pseudogene. The CDR3 contains 10 residues. The CDR3 here is CTSILAEQYF. CDR3 DNA sequence: TGCACCAGCATCCTAGCGGAGCAGTACTTC.

This clone was seen just once. The genes are TRBV11-2 and TRBJ1-2; D is undetermined. Germline V CDR1 and CDR2: SGHAT, FQNNGV. The CDR3 has 14 residues. V was trimmed by 5 bases and J by 3 bases, leaving 13 bases between them. The CDR3 loop reads CASSPGPGYYGYTF. Here the CDR3 DNA reads TGTGCCAGCAGCCCAGGTCCGGGTTACTATGGCTACACCTTC.

The chain employs TRBV5-1 and TRBJ2-7; D remains unclear. Trimming left V 4 bases short and J 2 bases short, with 10 bases between. This CDR3 has 13 residues. Germline lookup yields CDR1 SGHRS and CDR2 YFSETQ. CDR3 coding DNA: TGCGCCAGCAGCCCGGTTTCGGCCTACGAGCAGTACTTC. Protein sequence: CASSPVSAYEQYF.

This clone came up once. The chain uses TRBV7-2 and TRBJ2-7, with D possibly TRBD2 on 6 matching bases. CDR3 length: 15 residues. The V end lost 5 bases, the J end lost 0 bases, and 14 bases lay between the germline ends. Germline V lookup: CDR1 SGHTA, CDR2 FQGNSA. CDR3 coding DNA: TGTGCCAGCAGCCAAGGGACGGGACTCTCCTACGAGCAGTACTTC. Residues: CASSQGTGLSYEQYF.

The chain uses TRBV2 and TRBJ1-1; no reliable D call. The CDR3 is made up of 15 amino acids. CDR1 SNHLY and CDR2 FYNNEI come from the germline V gene. Trimming pared 4 bases from V and 2 bases from J, leaving 14 bases between. This CDR3 is CASSAESGSNTEAFF. The CDR3 DNA sequence: TGTGCCAGCAGTGCTGAGTCGGGATCCAACACTGAAGCTTTCTTT. The full variable domain, with the rest looked up from reference TRBV2 and TRBJ1-1, is EPEVTQTPSHQVTQMGQEVILRCVPISNHLYFYWYRQILGQKVEFLVSFYNNEISEKSEIFDDQFSVERPDGSNFTLKIRSTKLEDSAMYFCASSAESGSNTEAFFGQGTRLTVV.